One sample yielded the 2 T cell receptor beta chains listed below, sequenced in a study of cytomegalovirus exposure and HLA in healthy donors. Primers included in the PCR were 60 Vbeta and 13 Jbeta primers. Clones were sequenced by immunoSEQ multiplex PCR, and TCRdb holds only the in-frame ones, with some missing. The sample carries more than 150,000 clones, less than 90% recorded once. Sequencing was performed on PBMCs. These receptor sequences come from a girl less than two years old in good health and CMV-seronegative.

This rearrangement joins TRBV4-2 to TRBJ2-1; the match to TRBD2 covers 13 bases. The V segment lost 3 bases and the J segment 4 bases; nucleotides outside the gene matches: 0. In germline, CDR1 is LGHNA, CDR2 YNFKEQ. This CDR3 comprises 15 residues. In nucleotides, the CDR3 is TGTGCCAGCAGCCAGGGACTAGCGGGATACAATGAGCAGTTCTTC. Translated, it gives CASSQGLAGYNEQFF.

The CDR3 sequence: CASSEWGSGDYNEQFF. In DNA form, the CDR3 reads TGTGCCAGCAGTGAATGGGGTAGCGGGGACTACAATGAGCAGTTCTTC. V and J are TRBV25-1 and TRBJ2-1; TRBD2 agrees at 8 bases. The CDR3 consists of 16 residues. CDR1 and CDR2 from the germline V gene are MGHDK and SYGVNS. Losses at the gene ends were 1 base for V and 3 bases for J; bases not matched to a gene: 5. The variable domain in full, completed from reference TRBV25-1 and TRBJ2-1, reads EADIYQTPRYLVIGTGKKITLECSQTMGHDKMYWYQQDPGMELHLIHYSYGVNSTEKGDLSSESTVSRIRTEHFPLTLESARPSHTSQYLCASSEWGSGDYNEQFFGPGTRLTVL.